This TCR beta chain was observed in a study of OX40 agonist ivuxolimab in advanced cancers. Study-wide background: Participants, 80% to 90% male, averaged roughly 55 years of age, ranging from roughly 23 to 80.

The sample holds a few counts of this clone. Data came from immunoSEQ multiplex PCR; TCRdb stores just in-frame clones and leaves some out. The data contain around 94,000 clones, roughly 90% of them seen just once; the ten biggest clones take up 3.4%. Germline V gene data show CDR1 as SQVTM and CDR2 as ANQGSEA. The CDR3 runs 13 residues. Deletions cut 3 bases from V and 5 bases from J, with 11 bases between. Anyone with autoimmune disease history or systemic immunosuppression was excluded. The sample in question was CD4+ or CD8+ T cells sorted from blood, obtained in a trial of the OX40 agonist ivuxolimab. The clonotype was recovered from an adult with an advanced solid tumor such as melanoma, head and neck, liver or kidney cancer. The chain links TRBV29-1 to TRBJ2-1; maybe TRBD1 (6 bases). The chain's CDR3 is CSVEDSPNNEQFF. For the CDR3, the DNA is TGCAGCGTTGAGGACAGTCCTAACAATGAGCAGTTCTTC.